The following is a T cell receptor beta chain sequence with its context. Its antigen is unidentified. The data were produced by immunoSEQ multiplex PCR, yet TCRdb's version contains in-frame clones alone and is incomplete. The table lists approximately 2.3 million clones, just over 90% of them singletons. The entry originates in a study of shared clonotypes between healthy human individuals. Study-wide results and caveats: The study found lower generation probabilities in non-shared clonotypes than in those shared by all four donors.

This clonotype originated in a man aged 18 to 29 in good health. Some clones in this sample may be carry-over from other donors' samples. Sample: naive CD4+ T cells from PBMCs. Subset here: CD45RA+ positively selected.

CDR3 loop: CASSVAQPGNTIYF. The CDR3, as DNA: TGTGCCAGCAGTGTAGCTCAACCCGGAAACACCATATATTTT. This rearrangement joins TRBV25-1 to TRBJ1-3, with D unclear. CDR1 MGHDK and CDR2 SYGVNS come from the germline V gene. The CDR3 totals 14 residues. With 4 bases removed from V and 4 bases from J, the gap between germline ends came to 11 bases.